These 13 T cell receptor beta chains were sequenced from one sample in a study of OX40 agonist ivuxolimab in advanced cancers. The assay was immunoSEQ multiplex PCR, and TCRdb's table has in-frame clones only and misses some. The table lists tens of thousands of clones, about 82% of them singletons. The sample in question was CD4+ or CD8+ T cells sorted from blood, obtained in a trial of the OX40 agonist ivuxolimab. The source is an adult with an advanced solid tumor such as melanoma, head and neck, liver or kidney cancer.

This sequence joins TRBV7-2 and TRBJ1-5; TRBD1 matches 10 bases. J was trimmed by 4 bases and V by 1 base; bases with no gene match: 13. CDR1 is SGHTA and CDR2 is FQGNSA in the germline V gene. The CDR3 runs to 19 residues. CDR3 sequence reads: CASSLGTGGLRGANQPQHF. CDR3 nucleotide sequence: TGTGCCAGCAGCTTAGGGACAGGGGGGTTGCGTGGGGCTAATCAGCCCCAGCATTTT. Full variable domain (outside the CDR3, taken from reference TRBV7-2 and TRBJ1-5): GAGVSQSPSNKVTEKGKDVELRCDPISGHTALYWYRQSLGQGLEFLIYFQGNSAPDKSGLPSDRFSAERTGGSVSTLTIQRTQQEDSAVYLCASSLGTGGLRGANQPQHFGDGTRLSIL.

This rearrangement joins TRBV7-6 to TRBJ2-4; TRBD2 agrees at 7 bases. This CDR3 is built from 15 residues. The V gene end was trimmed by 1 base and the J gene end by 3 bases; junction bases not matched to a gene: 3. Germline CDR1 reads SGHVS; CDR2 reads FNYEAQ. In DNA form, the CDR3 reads TGTGCCAGCAGCTTAGATCGGGGGGTCAAAAACATTCAGTACTTC. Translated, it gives CASSLDRGVKNIQYF.

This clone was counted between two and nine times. CDR3: CASTHPASGNTIYF. The DNA for the CDR3 is TGTGCCAGTACTCACCCAGCGTCTGGAAACACCATATATTTT. The chain joins TRBV19 to TRBJ1-3; D is unresolved. Germline lookup yields CDR1 LNHDA and CDR2 SQIVND (reference sequence). CDR3 length: 14 residues. Trimming took 7 bases from V and 1 from J, leaving 11 bases between them.

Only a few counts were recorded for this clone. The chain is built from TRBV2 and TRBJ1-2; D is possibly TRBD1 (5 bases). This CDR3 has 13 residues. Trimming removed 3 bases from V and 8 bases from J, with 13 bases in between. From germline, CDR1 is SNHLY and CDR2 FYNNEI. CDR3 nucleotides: TGTGCCAGCAGTGATATAGGGGTGGACGGCTACACCTTC. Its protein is CASSDIGVDGYTF.

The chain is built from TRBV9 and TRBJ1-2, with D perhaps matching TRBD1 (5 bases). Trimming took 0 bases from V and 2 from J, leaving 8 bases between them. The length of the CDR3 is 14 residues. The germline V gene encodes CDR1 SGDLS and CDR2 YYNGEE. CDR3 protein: CASSVDGGNYGYTF. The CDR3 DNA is TGTGCCAGCAGCGTAGACGGGGGGAACTATGGCTACACCTTC.

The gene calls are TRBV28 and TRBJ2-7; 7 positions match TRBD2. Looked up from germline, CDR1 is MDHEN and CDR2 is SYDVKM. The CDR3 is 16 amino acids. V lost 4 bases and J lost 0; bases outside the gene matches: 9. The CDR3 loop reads CASSSSGALLSYEQYV. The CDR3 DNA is TGTGCCAGCAGTTCCAGCGGGGCCCTACTCTCCTACGAGCAGTACGTC.

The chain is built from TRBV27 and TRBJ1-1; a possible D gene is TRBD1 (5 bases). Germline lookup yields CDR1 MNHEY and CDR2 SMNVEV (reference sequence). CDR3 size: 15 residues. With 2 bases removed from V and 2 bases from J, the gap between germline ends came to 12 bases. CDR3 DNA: TGTGCCAGCAGTTTAAACGCAGGGCTAAACACTGAAGCTTTCTTT. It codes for CASSLNAGLNTEAFF.

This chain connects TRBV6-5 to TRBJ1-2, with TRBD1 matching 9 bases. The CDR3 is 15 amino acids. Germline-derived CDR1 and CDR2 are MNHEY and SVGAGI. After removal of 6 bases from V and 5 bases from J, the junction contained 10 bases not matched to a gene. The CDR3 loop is CASRETGTGRYGYTF. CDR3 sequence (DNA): TGTGCCAGCAGAGAGACCGGGACAGGGAGATATGGCTACACCTTC.

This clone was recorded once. The CDR3 DNA reads TGTGCCTGGAGTGTGAAGGGGTCGGAGACCCAGTACTTC. Its translation: CAWSVKGSETQYF. This chain connects TRBV30 to TRBJ2-5, with D possibly TRBD1 on 5 matching bases. V lost 0 bases and J 5 bases, leaving 10 bases between the germline ends. Per the germline V gene, CDR1 is GTSNPN and CDR2 is SVGIG (reference sequence). This CDR3 region has 13 residues.

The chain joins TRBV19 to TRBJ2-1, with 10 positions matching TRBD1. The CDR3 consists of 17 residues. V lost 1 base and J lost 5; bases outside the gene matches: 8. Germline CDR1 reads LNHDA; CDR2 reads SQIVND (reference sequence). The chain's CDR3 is CASSIVMGQGWDNEQFF. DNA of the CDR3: TGTGCCAGTAGTATAGTGATGGGACAGGGGTGGGACAATGAGCAGTTCTTC.

The CDR3 nucleotides are TGTGCCAGCAGCCCAAAGTCACCCTCCTACAATGAGCAGTTCTTC. Its protein is CASSPKSPSYNEQFF. The genes are TRBV9 and TRBJ2-1, with D unclear. Germline CDR1 is SGDLS and CDR2 is YYNGEE. This CDR3 has 15 amino acids. V was clipped by 4 bases and J by 0 bases, with 11 bases between them.

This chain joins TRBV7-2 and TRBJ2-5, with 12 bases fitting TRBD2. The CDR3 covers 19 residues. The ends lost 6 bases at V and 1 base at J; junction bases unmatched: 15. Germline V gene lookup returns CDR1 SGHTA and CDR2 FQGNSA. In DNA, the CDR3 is TGTGCCAGCAGGGCTGGGGGACTAGCGGGTTCCCGCCCCCAAGAGACCCAGTACTTC. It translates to CASRAGGLAGSRPQETQYF.

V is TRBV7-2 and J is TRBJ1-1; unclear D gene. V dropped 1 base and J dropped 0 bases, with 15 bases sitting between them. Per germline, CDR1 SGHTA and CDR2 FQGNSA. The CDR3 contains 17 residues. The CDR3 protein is CASSLGGGGGMNTEAFF. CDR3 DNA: TGTGCCAGCAGCTTAGGCGGTGGCGGCGGAATGAACACTGAAGCTTTCTTT.